This TCR beta chain was profiled in a study of blood T cells in healthy people across ages. Study results and limitations: With donor CMV status unknown, expanded clonotype changes were possibly confounded. Among T cells, TCR beta diversity per million cells dropped roughly linearly as age rose.

Notes on this clonotype: What it binds is unknown.

A sample-barcoded 5' primer and a J-beta primer mix were used in a second PCR of about 7 to 11 cycles. TCRdb passed the 5' RACE reads through MiXCR, listing each CDR3 protein once. The sample gives 650,000 to 800,000 distinct CDR3 sequences, around 42% of which show up once; 15% to 25% is in the top ten. The sample taken for sequencing was blood. The receptor was derived from a man aged 55 to 70 in good health.

The DNA for the CDR3 is TGTGCCAGCAGCCGGCCGGGACTAGCGGGGTCTAGCTCCTACAATGAGCAGTTCTTC. Protein: CASSRPGLAGSSSYNEQFF. The chain employs TRBV3-1 and TRBJ2-1; 13 bases are shared with TRBD2. Per germline, CDR1 LGHDT and CDR2 YNNKEL (reference sequence). Trimming cost V 4 bases and J 0 bases; bases outside gene matches: 9. The CDR3 runs 19 residues.